Following are 2 T cell receptor beta chains from one sample sequenced in a study of blood T cell repertoires in COVID-19. The method was immunoSEQ multiplex PCR; TCRdb's version includes in-frame clones alone and lacks a portion of them. The sample yields over 400,000 clones, less than 90% seen once. The sequencing sample was made of peripheral blood. The receptors originated from a woman aged 45-60 years with COVID-19, enrolled during active disease.

This clone was counted only a few times. The V and J genes are TRBV28 and TRBJ2-3, with 7 bases that match TRBD2. The CDR3 is made up of 15 amino acids. V gave up 6 bases and J gave up 2 bases; unmatched junction bases: 8. Germline CDR1 MDHEN, CDR2 SYDVKM. CDR3 sequence (DNA): TGTGCCAGCAGCCCCCCTAGCGGACTCACAGATACGCAGTATTTT. Translated: CASSPPSGLTDTQYF.

The chain has TRBV11-1 and TRBJ2-7, with a possible D match to TRBD1 (7 bases). CDR1 and CDR2 from the germline V gene are SGHAT and FQDESV (reference sequence). The CDR3 contains 13 residues. V dropped 4 bases and J dropped 13 bases, with 20 bases sitting between them. The CDR3 reads CASSSRLRGVHYF. Written as DNA, the CDR3 is TGTGCCAGCAGCTCCCGCCTCAGGGGGGTCCACTACTTC.